This TCR beta chain was sequenced for a study of lymphopenia after photon versus proton radiotherapy. Study-level results: After the lymphocyte nadir, photon-treated repertoires showed oligoclonal expansion, especially of CD8+ Temra cells. Authors raise, but do not show, better survival with proton therapy. Under photons, naive T cells and diversity fell while effector/memory populations rose.

Concerning this clone itself: Its antigen is currently unknown.

The CDR3 extends over 17 amino acids. Looked up from germline, CDR1 is SEHNR and CDR2 is FQNEAQ (reference sequence). The V segment lost 2 bases and the J segment 9 bases; nucleotides outside the gene matches: 19. Using immunoSEQ multiplex PCR, the repertoire was profiled, and TCRdb retains in-frame clones only, with some absent. The table lists approximately 25,000 clones, 65% to 85% of them singletons. V usage is TRBV7-9 and J usage is TRBJ2-7, with 7 positions matching TRBD2. The receptor's source is an older woman with pancreatic cancer. The source was peripheral blood, collected from a patient treated with proton-based radiotherapy. CDR3 sequence: CASSLSGVTLTPRGQYF. Written as DNA, the CDR3 is TGTGCCAGCAGCTTAAGCGGGGTCACTTTGACTCCACGGGGGCAGTACTTC.